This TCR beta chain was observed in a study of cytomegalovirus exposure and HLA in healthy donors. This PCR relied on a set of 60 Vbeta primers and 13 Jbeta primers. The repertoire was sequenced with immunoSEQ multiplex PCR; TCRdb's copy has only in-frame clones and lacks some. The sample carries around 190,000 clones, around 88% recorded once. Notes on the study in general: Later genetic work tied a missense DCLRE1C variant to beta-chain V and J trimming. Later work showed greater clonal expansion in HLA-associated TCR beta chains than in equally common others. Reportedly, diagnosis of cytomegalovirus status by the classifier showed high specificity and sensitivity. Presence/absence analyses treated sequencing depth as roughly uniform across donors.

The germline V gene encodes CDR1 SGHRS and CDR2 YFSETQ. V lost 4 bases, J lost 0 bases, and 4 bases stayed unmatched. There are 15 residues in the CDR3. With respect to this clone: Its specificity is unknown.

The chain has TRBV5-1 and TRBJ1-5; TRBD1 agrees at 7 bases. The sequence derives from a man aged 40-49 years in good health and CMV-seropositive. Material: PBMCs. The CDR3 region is CASSLWDSSNQPQHF. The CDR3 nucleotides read TGCGCCAGCAGCCTATGGGACAGTAGCAATCAGCCCCAGCATTTT. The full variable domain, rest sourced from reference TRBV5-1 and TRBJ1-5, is KAGVTQTPRYLIKTRGQQVTLSCSPISGHRSVSWYQQTPGQGLQFLFEYFSETQRNKGNFPGRFSGRQFSNSRSEMNVSTLELGDSALYLCASSLWDSSNQPQHFGDGTRLSIL.